These 19 T cell receptor beta chains originate from one sample sequenced in a study of blood T cell repertoires in COVID-19. Assay used: immunoSEQ multiplex PCR; TCRdb lists only in-frame clones, some missing. The sample carries some 170,000 clones, roughly 90% recorded once. The sequencing input was peripheral blood. The receptors shown here come from a woman aged 45 to 65 with acute or convalescent COVID-19.

The gene calls are TRBV15 and TRBJ1-1; 7 bases match TRBD1. The J segment lost 0 bases and the V segment lost 1 base, leaving 5 bases of the junction unmatched. The germline CDR1 and CDR2 sequences are LNHNV and YYDKDF (reference sequence). This CDR3 spans 16 amino acids. This CDR3 is CATSRGGQKMNTEAFF. The CDR3 nucleotides are TGTGCCACCAGCAGAGGGGGACAGAAGATGAACACTGAAGCTTTCTTT.

The chain carries TRBV5-4 and TRBJ1-4, with a tentative D call TRBD1 (5 bases). V was pared by 0 bases and J by 8 bases, with 14 bases between. Germline V gives CDR1 SGHNT, CDR2 YYREEE (reference sequence). The CDR3 loop spans 15 amino acids. CDR3 DNA: TGTGCCAGCAGCTTGGTTGGCCAGGGAGGGGAAAAACTGTTTTTT. This gives the protein CASSLVGQGGEKLFF.

This clone was detected a few times. The chain uses TRBV19 and TRBJ2-7, with TRBD1 matching over 9 bases. Germline assignment: CDR1 LNHDA and CDR2 SQIVND (reference sequence). J was trimmed by 0 bases and V by 4 bases; bases with no gene match: 7. The CDR3 spans 16 residues. CDR3 protein: CASSRGDRGYSYEQYF. The CDR3 coding sequence is TGTGCCAGTAGTAGGGGAGACAGGGGGTACTCCTACGAGCAGTACTTC.

In regard to this clone: Relative to the germline gene, one junction end is altered; a read error may explain this. This chain joins TRBV27 and TRBJ1-2; the D is unclear. CDR3 size: 16 residues. Germline V gene lookup returns CDR1 MNHEY and CDR2 SMNVEV (reference sequence). The CDR3 nucleotides are TGTGCCAGCAGTGTATCCTCCCCCACGGGGAACTATGGCTACACCTTC. It encodes CASSVSSPTGNYGYTF.

The CDR3 reads CASSLAAGTGYMQQYF. The DNA of the CDR3 is TGCGCCAGCAGCTTGGCGGCCGGGACAGGGTATATGCAGCAGTACTTC. The chain is built from TRBV5-1 and TRBJ2-7; the match to TRBD1 covers 9 bases. CDR1 SGHRS and CDR2 YFSETQ come from the germline V gene. This CDR3 comprises 16 residues. Unmatched junction bases numbered 12, after V lost 0 bases and J lost 8 bases.

DNA for the CDR3: TGTGCCAGCCCGACTGGCCCCGGAGAGACCCAGTACTTC. Protein: CASPTGPGETQYF. This chain uses TRBV6-5 with TRBJ2-5; D is undetermined. The germline CDR1 and CDR2 sequences are MNHEY and SVGAGI. There are 13 residues in the CDR3. The V gene lost 8 bases and the J gene lost 4 bases, with 14 bases spanning the gap.

The gene calls are TRBV19 and TRBJ2-3, with 10 bases identical to TRBD2. Trimming cost V 7 bases and J 4 bases; bases outside gene matches: 5. The CDR3 spans 14 residues. Germline V gene sequence: CDR1 LNHDA, CDR2 SQIVND (reference sequence). In nucleotides, the CDR3 is TGTGCCAGTAAAGGACTAGCGGATTCAGATACGCAGTATTTT. Its protein product is CASKGLADSDTQYF.

The chain employs TRBV6-5 and TRBJ1-5; tentative D call: TRBD1 (5 bases). This CDR3 has 12 amino acids. Germline CDR1 is MNHEY and CDR2 is SVGAGI. V lost 7 bases, J lost 7 bases, and 11 bases lay in between. In nucleotides, the CDR3 is TGTGCCAGCACCGGGGGAGGACAGCCCCAGCATTTT. This translates into CASTGGGQPQHF.

This sequence joins TRBV3-1 (or the pseudogene TRBV3-2) and TRBJ2-3; 9 bases are a match to TRBD1. The germline gives CDR1 LGHDT, CDR2 YNNKEL (reference sequence). J lost 4 bases, V lost 5 bases, and 13 bases had no gene match. The CDR3 extends over 17 amino acids. The CDR3 is CASSARPGQGIADTQYF. The CDR3, as DNA: TGTGCCAGCAGCGCAAGACCGGGACAGGGTATCGCAGATACGCAGTATTTT.

The chain's CDR3 is CASSLKREHFSYNEQFF. CDR3 sequence (DNA): TGCGCCAGCAGTCTAAAGCGGGAGCACTTCTCCTACAATGAGCAGTTCTTC. V usage is TRBV23-1 and J usage is TRBJ2-1, with 8 nucleotides matching TRBD2. TRBV23-1 is classed as an ORF, of uncertain function. The CDR3 totals 17 residues. Losses at the gene ends were 4 bases for V and 0 bases for J; bases not matched to a gene: 8.

The chain joins TRBV11-2 to TRBJ1-6, with D perhaps matching TRBD1 (5 bases). The germline V gene has CDR1 SGHAT and CDR2 FQNNGV. V was pared by 1 base and J by 11 bases, with 15 bases between. There are 15 residues in the CDR3. CDR3 in DNA: TGTGCCAGCAGCTTAGCGGCGGGACCGTCGCCACCCCTCCACTTT. It is translated as CASSLAAGPSPPLHF.

The count of this clone is one. The CDR3 is CASSSRQGGPNEKLFF. Here the CDR3 DNA reads TGTGCCAGCAGTTCTAGACAGGGGGGTCCTAATGAAAAACTGTTTTTT. The chain has TRBV27 and TRBJ1-4; 9 positions agree with TRBD1. Germline loops: CDR1 MNHEY, CDR2 SMNVEV (reference sequence). The CDR3 loop spans 16 amino acids. V shed 4 bases, J shed 3 bases, and the junction held 6 bases outside the gene matches.

The chain links TRBV4-1 to TRBJ2-7; D gene unclear. The ends were cut back, 0 bases at V and 1 base at J, with 10 bases in the middle. The CDR3 totals 15 residues. Looked up from germline, CDR1 is MGHRA and CDR2 is YSYEKL. In DNA, the CDR3 is TGCGCCAGCAGCCAAGACGGAGCGCCGTCCTACGAGCAGTACTTC. It encodes CASSQDGAPSYEQYF.

CDR3 sequence (DNA): TGTGCCAGCAGCCGCGACAGGGACAATCAGCCCCAGCATTTT. This sequence encodes CASSRDRDNQPQHF. This chain uses TRBV27 with TRBJ1-5, with 7 positions matching TRBD1. CDR1 is MNHEY and CDR2 is SMNVEV in the germline V gene (reference sequence). J gave up 3 bases and V 6 bases, and 5 bases lay outside the gene matches. This CDR3 is built from 14 residues.

This clone was counted once. The V call is TRBV7-2, the J call TRBJ2-3; TRBD2 matches at 9 bases. The length of the CDR3 is 16 residues. Germline lookup yields CDR1 SGHTA and CDR2 FQGNSA. After removal of 5 bases from V and 11 bases from J, the junction contained 17 bases not matched to a gene. CDR3 DNA sequence: TGTGCCAGCAGCCCTCGGTGGGGCGGGAGGGAAGAGGGGCAGTATTTT. Protein: CASSPRWGGREEGQYF.

The chain has TRBV5-1 and TRBJ1-2; weak D call: TRBD1 (5 bases). Germline V CDR1 and CDR2: SGHRS, YFSETQ. Between the trimmed V and J ends, which lost 6 bases and 4 bases, there was a span of 16 bases. CDR3 length equals 14 residues. CDR3 bases: TGCGCCAGCAAACAGGAGTCCGCCGGCTATGGCTACACCTTC. Protein: CASKQESAGYGYTF.

The chain links TRBV5-1 to TRBJ2-7, with D possibly being TRBD2 (6 bases). V lost 9 bases, J lost 3 bases, and 16 bases lay in between. The CDR3 contains 13 residues. Germline values: CDR1 SGHRS, CDR2 YFSETQ. The CDR3 here is CATRWSGDYEQYF. DNA of the CDR3: TGCGCCACCCGATGGTCGGGGGACTACGAGCAGTACTTC.

The V gene is TRBV15, the J gene TRBJ2-7, with 8 bases aligning to TRBD1. The CDR3 totals 15 residues. V lost 5 bases and J lost 0; bases outside the gene matches: 6. Germline loops: CDR1 LNHNV, CDR2 YYDKDF (reference sequence). CDR3 sequence (DNA): TGTGCCACCAGCCCAGGGGGCGGTGGCTCCTACGAGCAGTACTTC. This codes for CATSPGGGGSYEQYF. Filled out from reference TRBV15 and TRBJ2-7, the complete variable domain reads DAMVIQNPRYQVTQFGKPVTLSCSQTLNHNVMYWYQQKSSQAPKLLFHYYDKDFNNEADTPDNFQSRRPNTSFCFLDIRSPGLGDTAMYLCATSPGGGGSYEQYFGPGTRLTVT.

The genes are TRBV19 and TRBJ1-1; 10 bases line up with TRBD1. Germline-derived CDR1 and CDR2 are LNHDA and SQIVND (reference sequence). The CDR3 extends over 17 amino acids. V trimming: 6 bases; J trimming: 0 bases; junction bases outside the gene matches: 10. The CDR3 nucleotides read TGTGCCAGTAGCTCCATTGGGGACAGGGGACTGAACACTGAAGCTTTCTTT. Amino acids: CASSSIGDRGLNTEAFF.